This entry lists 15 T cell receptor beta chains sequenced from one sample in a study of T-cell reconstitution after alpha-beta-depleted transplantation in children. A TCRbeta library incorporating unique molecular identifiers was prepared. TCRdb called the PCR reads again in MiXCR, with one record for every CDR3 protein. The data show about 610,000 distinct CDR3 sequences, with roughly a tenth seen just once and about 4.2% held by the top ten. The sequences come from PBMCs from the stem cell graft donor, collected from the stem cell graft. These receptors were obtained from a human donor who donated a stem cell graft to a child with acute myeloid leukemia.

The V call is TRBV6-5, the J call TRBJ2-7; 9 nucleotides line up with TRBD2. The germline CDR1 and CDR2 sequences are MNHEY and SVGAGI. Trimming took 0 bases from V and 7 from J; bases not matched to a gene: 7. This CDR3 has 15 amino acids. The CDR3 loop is CASSYSPGLASEQYF. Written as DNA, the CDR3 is TGTGCCAGCAGTTACTCGCCTGGACTAGCGAGTGAGCAGTACTTC.

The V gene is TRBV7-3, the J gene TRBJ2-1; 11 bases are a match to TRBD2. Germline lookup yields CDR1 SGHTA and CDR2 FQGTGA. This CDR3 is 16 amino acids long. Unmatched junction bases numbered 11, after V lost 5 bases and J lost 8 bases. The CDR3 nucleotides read TGTGCCAGCAGCCACCTGGGACTAGCGGAGGGCGATGAGCAGTTCTTC. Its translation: CASSHLGLAEGDEQFF.

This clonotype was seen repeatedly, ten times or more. CDR3 coding DNA: TGTGCCAGCAGCCCCAACACAGATACGCAGTATTTT. Translating it yields CASSPNTDTQYF. The chain recombines TRBV18 with TRBJ2-3; no firm D call. From germline, CDR1 is KGHSH and CDR2 LQKENI. The CDR3 has 12 residues. V was cut by 8 bases and J by 2 bases, with 8 bases left in between.

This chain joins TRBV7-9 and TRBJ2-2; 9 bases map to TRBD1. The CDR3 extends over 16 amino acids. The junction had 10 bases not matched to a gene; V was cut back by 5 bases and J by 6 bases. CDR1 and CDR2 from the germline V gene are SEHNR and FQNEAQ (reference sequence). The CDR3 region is CASSRSSGTGPGELFF. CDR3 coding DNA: TGTGCCAGCAGCCGCAGCTCCGGGACAGGGCCCGGGGAGCTGTTTTTT.

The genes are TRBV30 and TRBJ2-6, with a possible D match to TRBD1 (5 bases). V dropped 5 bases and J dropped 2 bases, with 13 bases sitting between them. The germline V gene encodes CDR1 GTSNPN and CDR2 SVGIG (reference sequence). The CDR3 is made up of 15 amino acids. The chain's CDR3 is CAWGSSRAGANVLTF. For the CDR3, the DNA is TGTGCCTGGGGTTCGAGCAGGGCTGGGGCCAACGTCCTGACTTTC.

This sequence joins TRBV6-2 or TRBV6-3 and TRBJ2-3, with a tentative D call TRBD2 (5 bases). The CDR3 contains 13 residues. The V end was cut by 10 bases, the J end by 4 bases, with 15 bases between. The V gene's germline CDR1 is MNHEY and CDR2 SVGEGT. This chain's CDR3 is CATAEGFPDTQYF. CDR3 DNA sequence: TGTGCCACCGCTGAGGGATTCCCAGATACGCAGTATTTT.

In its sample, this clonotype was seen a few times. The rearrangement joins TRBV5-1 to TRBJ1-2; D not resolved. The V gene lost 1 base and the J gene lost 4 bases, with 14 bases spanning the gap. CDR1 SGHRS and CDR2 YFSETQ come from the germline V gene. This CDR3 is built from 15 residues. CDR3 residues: CASSLPEGYLYGYTF. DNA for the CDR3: TGCGCCAGCAGCTTGCCGGAAGGGTACCTCTATGGCTACACCTTC.

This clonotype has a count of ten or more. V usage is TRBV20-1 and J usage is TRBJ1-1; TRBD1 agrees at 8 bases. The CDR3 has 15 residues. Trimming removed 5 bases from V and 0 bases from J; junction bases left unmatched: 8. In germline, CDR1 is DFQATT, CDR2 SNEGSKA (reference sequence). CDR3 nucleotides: TGCAGTGCTCCTCGGACAGGGACGATGAACACTGAAGCTTTCTTT. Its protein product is CSAPRTGTMNTEAFF.

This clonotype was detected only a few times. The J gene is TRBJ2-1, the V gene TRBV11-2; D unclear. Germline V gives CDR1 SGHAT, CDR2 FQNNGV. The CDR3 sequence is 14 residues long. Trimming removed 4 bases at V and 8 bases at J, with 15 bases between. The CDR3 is CASSSSYNRDEQFF. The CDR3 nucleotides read TGTGCCAGCAGCTCAAGCTATAACCGGGATGAGCAGTTCTTC.

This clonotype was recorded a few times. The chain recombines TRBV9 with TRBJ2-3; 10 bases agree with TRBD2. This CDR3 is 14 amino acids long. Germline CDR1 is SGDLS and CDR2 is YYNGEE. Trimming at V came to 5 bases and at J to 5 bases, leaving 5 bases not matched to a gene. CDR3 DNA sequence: TGTGCCAGCAGGTCAATAGCGGGAGGAGATACGCAGTATTTT. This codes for CASRSIAGGDTQYF.

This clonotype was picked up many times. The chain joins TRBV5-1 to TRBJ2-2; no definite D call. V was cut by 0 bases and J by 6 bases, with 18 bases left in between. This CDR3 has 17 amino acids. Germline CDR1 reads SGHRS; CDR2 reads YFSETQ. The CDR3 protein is CASSLAPGLTDAGELFF. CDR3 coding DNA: TGCGCCAGCAGCTTGGCTCCGGGCCTCACGGACGCCGGGGAGCTGTTTTTT.

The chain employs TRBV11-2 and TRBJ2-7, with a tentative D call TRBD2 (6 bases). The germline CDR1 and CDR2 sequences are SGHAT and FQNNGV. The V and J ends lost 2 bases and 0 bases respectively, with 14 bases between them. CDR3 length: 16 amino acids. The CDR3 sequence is CASSLYGFGSSYEQYF. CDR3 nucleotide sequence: TGTGCCAGCAGCTTATACGGGTTCGGGAGCTCCTACGAGCAGTACTTC.

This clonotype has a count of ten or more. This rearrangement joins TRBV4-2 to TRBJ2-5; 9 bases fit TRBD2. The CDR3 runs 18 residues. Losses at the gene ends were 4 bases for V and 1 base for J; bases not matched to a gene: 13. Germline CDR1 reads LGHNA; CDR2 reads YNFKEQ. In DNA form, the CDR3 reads TGTGCCAGCAGCCCCCGGACGACTAGCGGAGTCCTCCAAGAGACCCAGTACTTC. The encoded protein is CASSPRTTSGVLQETQYF.

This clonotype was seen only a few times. The CDR3 region has the DNA TGCGCCAGCAGCAGCGGACAGGGGTCTGGATCTGGCTACACCTTC. Translating it yields CASSSGQGSGSGYTF. The chain carries TRBV5-1 and TRBJ1-2; 9 nucleotides match TRBD1. Losses at the gene ends were 4 bases for V and 7 bases for J; bases not matched to a gene: 11. This CDR3 region has 15 residues. The germline gives CDR1 SGHRS, CDR2 YFSETQ.

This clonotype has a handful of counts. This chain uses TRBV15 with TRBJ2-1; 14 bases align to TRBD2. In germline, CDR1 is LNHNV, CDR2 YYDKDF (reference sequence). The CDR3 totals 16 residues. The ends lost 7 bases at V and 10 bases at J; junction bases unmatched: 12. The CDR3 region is CATTSGGLAGAGEQFF. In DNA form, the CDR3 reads TGTGCCACCACTTCAGGGGGACTAGCGGGAGCGGGAGAGCAGTTCTTC. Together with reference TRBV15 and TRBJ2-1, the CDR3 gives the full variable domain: DAMVIQNPRYQVTQFGKPVTLSCSQTLNHNVMYWYQQKSSQAPKLLFHYYDKDFNNEADTPDNFQSRRPNTSFCFLDIRSPGLGDTAMYLCATTSGGLAGAGEQFFGPGTRLTVL.